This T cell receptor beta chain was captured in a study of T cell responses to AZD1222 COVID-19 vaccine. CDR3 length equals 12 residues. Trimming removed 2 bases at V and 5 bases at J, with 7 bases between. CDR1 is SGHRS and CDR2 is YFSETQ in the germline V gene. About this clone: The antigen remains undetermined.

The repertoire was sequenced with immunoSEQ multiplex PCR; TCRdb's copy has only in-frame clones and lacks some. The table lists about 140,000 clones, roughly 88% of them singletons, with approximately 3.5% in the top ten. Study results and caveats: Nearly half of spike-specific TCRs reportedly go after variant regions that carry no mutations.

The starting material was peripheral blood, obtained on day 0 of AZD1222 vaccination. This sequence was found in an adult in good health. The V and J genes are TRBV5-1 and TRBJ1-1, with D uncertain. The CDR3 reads CASSFDGTEAFF. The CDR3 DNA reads TGCGCCAGCAGCTTTGACGGGACTGAAGCTTTCTTT.